Each of the 7 T cell receptor beta chains below was sequenced from the same sample in a study of cytomegalovirus exposure and HLA in healthy donors. The PCR ran on 60 Vbeta and 13 Jbeta primers. Clones were read by immunoSEQ multiplex PCR, and TCRdb kept only the in-frame ones, dropping some. This sample carries some 180,000 clones, 9.5% to 15% of them seen once, and the ten largest clones take more than 7%. The sample comprised PBMCs. Receptor source: a man aged 45-60 years in good health and CMV-seropositive.

The gene calls are TRBV5-4 and TRBJ2-7; possible D gene TRBD2, 6 bases. The CDR3 has 12 amino acids. Germline CDR1 is SGHNT and CDR2 is YYREEE (reference sequence). V dropped 8 bases and J dropped 6 bases, with 15 bases sitting between them. CDR3 nucleotides: TGTGCCAGGGGGGAGGTAATAGGCGAGCAGTACTTC. Translated: CARGEVIGEQYF.

This clone was counted only a few times. V gene TRBV6-5 combines with J gene TRBJ2-5, with 12 nucleotides matching TRBD2. With 2 bases clipped from V and 5 bases from J, the junction kept 6 bases outside the gene matches. This CDR3 contains 16 residues. The germline CDR1 and CDR2 sequences are MNHEY and SVGAGI. CDR3 nucleotide sequence: TGTGCCAGCAGTTACCCCCTAGCGGGGGGGCGCGAGACCCAGTACTTC. It encodes CASSYPLAGGRETQYF.

This clone was detected only a few times. In the same sample, other DNA sequences code for this CDR3. V is TRBV7-2 and J is TRBJ2-2; D call uncertain. Germline assignment: CDR1 SGHTA and CDR2 FQGNSA. This CDR3 is 13 amino acids long. Trimming shortened V by 1 base and J by 5 bases, and 5 bases separated the two germline ends. The CDR3 sequence is CASSLVRTGELFF. As DNA, the CDR3 is TGTGCCAGCAGCTTAGTCCGGACCGGGGAGCTGTTTTTT.

This clone was picked up a small number of times. This chain joins TRBV7-2 and TRBJ2-7; 7 nucleotides match TRBD1. This CDR3 spans 15 amino acids. Per germline, CDR1 SGHTA and CDR2 FQGNSA. V dropped 4 bases and J dropped 6; count of bases not matched to a gene: 12. CDR3 sequence reads: CASSSGQAVGSEQYF. Here the CDR3 DNA reads TGTGCCAGCAGCTCAGGACAGGCCGTGGGGTCCGAGCAGTACTTC.

V is TRBV6-5 and J is TRBJ2-7; D is undetermined. In germline, CDR1 is MNHEY, CDR2 SVGAGI. This CDR3 comprises 13 residues. V was pared by 2 bases and J by 7 bases, with 12 bases between. The CDR3 DNA sequence: TGTGCCAGCAGTTACGGGCCCTGGGTTGAGCAGTACGTC. Its translation is CASSYGPWVEQYV.

The V and J genes are TRBV4-2 and TRBJ1-1; 7 bases align to TRBD1. The CDR3 length is 14 residues. In germline, CDR1 is LGHNA, CDR2 YNFKEQ. Trimming cost V 4 bases and J 1 base; bases outside gene matches: 3. This CDR3 reads CASSRDRENTEAFF. The CDR3 DNA sequence: TGTGCCAGCAGCCGGGACAGAGAGAACACTGAAGCTTTCTTT.

The chain carries TRBV6-6 and TRBJ2-7; no reliable D call. Trimming took off 5 bases at V and 2 bases at J, with 16 bases between the two ends. This CDR3 is 15 amino acids long. Looked up from germline, CDR1 is MNHNY and CDR2 is SVGAGI (reference sequence). The CDR3 DNA sequence: TGTGCCAGCAGTCTAGACTCCGGAAGGCCCTACGAGCAGTACGTC. Translated: CASSLDSGRPYEQYV.